This entry lists 5 T cell receptor beta chains sequenced from one sample in a study of blood T cell repertoires in COVID-19. Data came from immunoSEQ multiplex PCR; TCRdb stores just in-frame clones and leaves some out. This sample yields over 110,000 clones, of which 79% are seen a single time; around 3.3% belongs to the top ten. Sequences were obtained from peripheral blood. Every receptor here comes from a man aged 55 to 70 with acute or convalescent COVID-19.

J is TRBJ2-7 and V is TRBV21-1; the DNA was not used to check the table's D call, TRBD2. TRBV21-1 is assigned pseudogene status. The CDR3 is 12 amino acids. Here the CDR3 DNA reads TGTGCCAGCAAGGGAGAACTCTACGAGCAGTACTTC. Residues: CASKGELYEQYF.

The chain recombines TRBV28 with TRBJ2-5, with no clear D. There are 12 residues in the CDR3. The germline V gene has CDR1 MDHEN and CDR2 SYDVKM. Trimming removed 1 base at V and 4 bases at J, with 4 bases between. DNA of the CDR3: TGTGCCAGCAGTTTATTCGGAGAGACCCAGTACTTC. It codes for CASSLFGETQYF.

There are a few counts of this clone. The chain uses TRBV5-1 and TRBJ2-1, with 12 positions matching TRBD2. Germline V CDR1 and CDR2: SGHRS, YFSETQ. V trimming: 4 bases; J trimming: 4 bases; junction bases outside the gene matches: 3. CDR3 size: 15 residues. The CDR3: CASSPGTSGYNEQFF. The CDR3 coding sequence is TGCGCCAGCAGCCCAGGGACTAGCGGGTACAATGAGCAGTTCTTC.

The chain is built from TRBV7-2 and TRBJ1-2; unclear D gene. The CDR3 runs to 14 residues. The V end lost 5 bases, the J end lost 3 bases, and 13 bases lay between the germline ends. Germline loops: CDR1 SGHTA, CDR2 FQGNSA. The CDR3 loop reads CASSPEGDDYGYTF. In nucleotides, the CDR3 is TGTGCCAGCAGCCCGGAGGGAGACGACTATGGCTACACCTTC.

The chain recombines TRBV29-1 with TRBJ2-5; D gene unclear. This CDR3 is built from 11 residues. The V gene lost 6 bases and the J gene lost 4 bases, with 9 bases spanning the gap. The germline V gene encodes CDR1 SQVTM and CDR2 ANQGSEA. The CDR3 DNA sequence: TGCAGCGTGAGAGGTGGAGAGACCCAGTACTTC. Its protein is CSVRGGETQYF.